This T cell receptor beta chain originates from a study of T cells in Graves' hyperthyroidism and ophthalmopathy. Across the whole study: Peripheral blood specimens were obtained at initial diagnosis, prior to any treatment.

This clonotype was observed a handful of times. Ophthalmopathy patients had moderate-to-severe active disease, CAS ≥3, NOSPECS ≥4, and disease duration under 3 months. The study based diagnoses on clinical symptoms, serum thyroxine and TRAb, thyroid ultrasound and orbital computed tomography. The CDR3 loop spans 16 amino acids. CDR1 and CDR2 (germline): SGHVS, FNYEAQ. V shed 5 bases and J 1 base; nucleotides not matched to a gene: 4. TCR beta CDR3 regions were amplified from RNA transcripts. TCR CDR3 regions were first amplified by RT-PCR with HTBI primers. TCRdb ran MiXCR on the multiplex PCR reads and lists one entry per CDR3 protein. The profile shows 500,000 to 600,000 distinct CDR3 sequences, less than 20% of them singletons.

J is TRBJ1-3 and V is TRBV7-6, with TRBD1 matching 11 bases. Material: blood. The source of this sequence is a man in his forties with Graves' ophthalmopathy. The CDR3 bases are TGTGCCAGCAGCCAAGGGGACAGGGGGTCTGGAAACACCATATATTTT. The encoded protein is CASSQGDRGSGNTIYF.